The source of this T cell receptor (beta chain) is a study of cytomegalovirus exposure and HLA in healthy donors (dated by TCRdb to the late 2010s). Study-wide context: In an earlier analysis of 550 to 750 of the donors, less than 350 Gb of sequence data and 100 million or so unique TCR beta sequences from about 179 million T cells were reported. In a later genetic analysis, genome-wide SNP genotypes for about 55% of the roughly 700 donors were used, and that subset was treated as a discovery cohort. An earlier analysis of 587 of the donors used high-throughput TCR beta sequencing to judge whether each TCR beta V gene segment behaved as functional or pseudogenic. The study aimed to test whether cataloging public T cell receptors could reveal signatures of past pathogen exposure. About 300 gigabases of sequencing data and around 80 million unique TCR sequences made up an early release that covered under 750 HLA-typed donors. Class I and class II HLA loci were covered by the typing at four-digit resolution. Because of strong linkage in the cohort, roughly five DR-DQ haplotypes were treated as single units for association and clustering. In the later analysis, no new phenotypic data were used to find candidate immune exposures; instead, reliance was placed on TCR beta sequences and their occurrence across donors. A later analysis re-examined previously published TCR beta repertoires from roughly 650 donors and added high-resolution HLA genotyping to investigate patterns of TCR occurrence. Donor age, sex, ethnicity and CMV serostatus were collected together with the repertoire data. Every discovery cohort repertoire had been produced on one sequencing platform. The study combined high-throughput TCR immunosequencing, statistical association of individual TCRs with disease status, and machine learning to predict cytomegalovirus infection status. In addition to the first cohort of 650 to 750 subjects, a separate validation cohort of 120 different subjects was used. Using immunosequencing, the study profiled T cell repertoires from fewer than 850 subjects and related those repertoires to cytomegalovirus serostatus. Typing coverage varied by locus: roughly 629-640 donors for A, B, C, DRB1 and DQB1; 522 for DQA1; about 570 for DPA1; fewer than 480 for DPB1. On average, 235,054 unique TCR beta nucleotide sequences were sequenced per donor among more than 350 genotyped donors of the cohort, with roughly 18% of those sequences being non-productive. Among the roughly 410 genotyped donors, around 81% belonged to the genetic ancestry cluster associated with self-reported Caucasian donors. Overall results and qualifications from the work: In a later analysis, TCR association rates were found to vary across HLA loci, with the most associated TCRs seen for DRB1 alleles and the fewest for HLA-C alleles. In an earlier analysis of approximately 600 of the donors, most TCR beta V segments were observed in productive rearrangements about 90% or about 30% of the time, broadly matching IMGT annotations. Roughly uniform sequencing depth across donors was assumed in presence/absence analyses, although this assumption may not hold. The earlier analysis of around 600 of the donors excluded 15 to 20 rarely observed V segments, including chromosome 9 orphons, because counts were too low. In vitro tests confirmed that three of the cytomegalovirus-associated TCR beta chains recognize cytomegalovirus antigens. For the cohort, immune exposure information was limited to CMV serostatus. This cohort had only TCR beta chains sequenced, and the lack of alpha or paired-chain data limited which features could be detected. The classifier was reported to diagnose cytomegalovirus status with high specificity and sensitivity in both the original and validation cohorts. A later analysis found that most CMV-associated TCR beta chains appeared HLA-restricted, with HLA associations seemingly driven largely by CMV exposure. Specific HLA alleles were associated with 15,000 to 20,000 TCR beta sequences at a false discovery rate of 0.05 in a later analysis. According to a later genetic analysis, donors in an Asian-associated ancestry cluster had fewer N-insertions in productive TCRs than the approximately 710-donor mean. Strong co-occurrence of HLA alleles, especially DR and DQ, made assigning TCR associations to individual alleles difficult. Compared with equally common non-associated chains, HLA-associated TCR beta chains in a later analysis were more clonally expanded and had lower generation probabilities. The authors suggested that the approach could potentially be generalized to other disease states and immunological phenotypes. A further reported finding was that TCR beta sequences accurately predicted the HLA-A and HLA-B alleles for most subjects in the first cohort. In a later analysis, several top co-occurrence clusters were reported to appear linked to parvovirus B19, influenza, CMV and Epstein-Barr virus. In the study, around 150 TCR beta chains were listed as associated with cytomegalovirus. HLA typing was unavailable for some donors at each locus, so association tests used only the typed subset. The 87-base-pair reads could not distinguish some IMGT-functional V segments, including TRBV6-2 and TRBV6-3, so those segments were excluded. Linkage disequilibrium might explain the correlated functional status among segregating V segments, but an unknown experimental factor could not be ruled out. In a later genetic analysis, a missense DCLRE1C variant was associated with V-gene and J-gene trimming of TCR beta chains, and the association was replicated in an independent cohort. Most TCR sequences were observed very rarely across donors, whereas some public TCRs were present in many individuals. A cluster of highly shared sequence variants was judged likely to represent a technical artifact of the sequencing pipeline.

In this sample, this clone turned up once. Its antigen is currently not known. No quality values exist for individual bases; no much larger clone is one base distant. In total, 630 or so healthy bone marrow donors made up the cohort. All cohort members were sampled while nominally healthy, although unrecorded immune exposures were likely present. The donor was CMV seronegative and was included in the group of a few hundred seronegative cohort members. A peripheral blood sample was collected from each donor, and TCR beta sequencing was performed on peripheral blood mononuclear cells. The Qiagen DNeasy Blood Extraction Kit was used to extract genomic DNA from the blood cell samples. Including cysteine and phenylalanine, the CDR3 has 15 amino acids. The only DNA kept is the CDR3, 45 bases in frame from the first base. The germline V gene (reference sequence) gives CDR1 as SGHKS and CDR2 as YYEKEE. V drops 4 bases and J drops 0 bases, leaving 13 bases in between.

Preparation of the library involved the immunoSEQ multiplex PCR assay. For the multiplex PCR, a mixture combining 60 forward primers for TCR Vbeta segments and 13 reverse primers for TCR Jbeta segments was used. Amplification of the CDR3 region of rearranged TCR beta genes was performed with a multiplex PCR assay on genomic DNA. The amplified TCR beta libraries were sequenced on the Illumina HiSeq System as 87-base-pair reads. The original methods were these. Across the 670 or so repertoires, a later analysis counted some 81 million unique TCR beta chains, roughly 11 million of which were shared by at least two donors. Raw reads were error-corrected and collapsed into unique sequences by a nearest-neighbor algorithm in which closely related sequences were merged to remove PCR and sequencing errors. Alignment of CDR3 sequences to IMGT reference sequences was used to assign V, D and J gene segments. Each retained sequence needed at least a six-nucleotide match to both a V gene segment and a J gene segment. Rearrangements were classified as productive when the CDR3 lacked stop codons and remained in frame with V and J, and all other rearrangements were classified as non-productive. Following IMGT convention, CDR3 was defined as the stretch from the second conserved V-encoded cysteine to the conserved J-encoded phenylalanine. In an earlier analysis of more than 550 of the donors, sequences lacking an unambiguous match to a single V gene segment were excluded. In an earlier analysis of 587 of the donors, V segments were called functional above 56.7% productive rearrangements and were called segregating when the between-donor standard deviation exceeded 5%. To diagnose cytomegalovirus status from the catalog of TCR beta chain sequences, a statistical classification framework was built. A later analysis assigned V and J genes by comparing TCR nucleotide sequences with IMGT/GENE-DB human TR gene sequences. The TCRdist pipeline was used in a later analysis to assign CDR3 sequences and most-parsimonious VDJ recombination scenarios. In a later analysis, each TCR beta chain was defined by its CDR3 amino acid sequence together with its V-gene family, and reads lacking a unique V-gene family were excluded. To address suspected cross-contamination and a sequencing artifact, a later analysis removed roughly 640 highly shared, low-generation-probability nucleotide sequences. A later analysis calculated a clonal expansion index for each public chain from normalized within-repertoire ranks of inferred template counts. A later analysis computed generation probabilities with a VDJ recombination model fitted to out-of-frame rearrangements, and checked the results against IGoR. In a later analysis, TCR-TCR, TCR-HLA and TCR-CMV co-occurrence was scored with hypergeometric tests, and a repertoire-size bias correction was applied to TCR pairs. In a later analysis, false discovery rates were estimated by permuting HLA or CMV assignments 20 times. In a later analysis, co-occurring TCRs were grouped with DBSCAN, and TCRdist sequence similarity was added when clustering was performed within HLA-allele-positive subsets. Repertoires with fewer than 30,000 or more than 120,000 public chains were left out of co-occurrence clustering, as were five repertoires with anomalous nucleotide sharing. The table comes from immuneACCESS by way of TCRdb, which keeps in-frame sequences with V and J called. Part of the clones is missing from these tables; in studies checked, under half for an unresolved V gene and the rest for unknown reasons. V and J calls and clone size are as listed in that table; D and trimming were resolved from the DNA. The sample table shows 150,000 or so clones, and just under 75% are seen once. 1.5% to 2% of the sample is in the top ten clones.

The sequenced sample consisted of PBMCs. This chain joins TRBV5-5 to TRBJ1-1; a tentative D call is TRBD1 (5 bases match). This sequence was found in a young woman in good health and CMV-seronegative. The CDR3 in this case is CASSPNGALNTEAFF. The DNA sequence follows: TGTGCCAGCAGCCCGAATGGGGCCCTGAACACTGAAGCTTTCTTT.